A single sample gave rise to the 25 T cell receptor beta chains below, sequenced in a study of CD8+CD57+ T cells in acquired aplastic anemia. Sequenced patients had shown CD8+CD57+ cell expansion by flow cytometry. TCR beta VDJ and CDR3 were profiled, and genomic DNA was the template. TCRdb used MiXCR to reprocess the reads, holding one entry per CDR3 protein. The sample shows around 130,000 distinct CDR3 sequences, over 55% of them seen only once. The sample comprised sorted CD4+, CD8+, or CD8+CD57+ T cells (not recorded which) from PBMCs. The receptor source for this set is a human donor with aplastic anemia.

The V call is TRBV29-1, the J call TRBJ2-7; 9 bases align to TRBD1. CDR1 SQVTM and CDR2 ANQGSEA come from the germline V gene. The CDR3 consists of 13 residues. V trimming: 7 bases; J trimming: 6 bases; junction bases outside the gene matches: 10. CDR3 coding DNA: TGCAGCGGACAACGGGACAGGGTAAGCGAGCAGTACTTC. It translates to CSGQRDRVSEQYF.

The V call is TRBV28, the J call TRBJ2-7; D remains unclear. CDR1 and CDR2 from the germline V gene are MDHEN and SYDVKM. V was cut by 5 bases and J by 6 bases, with 14 bases left in between. This CDR3 is 13 amino acids long. The CDR3 loop is CASSRAQTGEQYF. CDR3 nucleotide sequence: TGTGCCAGCAGTCGCGCCCAGACCGGCGAGCAGTACTTC.

Details on this clonotype: One junction end disagrees with the germline gene, perhaps due to a read error. The chain couples TRBV7-7 to TRBJ2-7; the D gene is possibly TRBD1 (6 bases). The V gene's germline CDR1 is SSHAT and CDR2 FNYEAQ (reference sequence). This CDR3 region has 13 residues. CDR3 in amino acids: CASSLAGDYEQYF. For the CDR3, the DNA is TGTGCTAGCAGCTTGGCAGGGGACTACGAGCAGTACTTC.

Concerning this clonotype itself: A much larger clone lies one base from this, so it may be a read error. The gene calls are TRBV11-1 and TRBJ1-4, with no clear D. Germline V gene data show CDR1 as SGHAT and CDR2 as FQDESV (reference sequence). This CDR3 spans 17 amino acids. CDR3 nucleotide sequence: TGTGCCAGCAGCTTAGAGGTCAAACTTGCAACTAATGGAAAACTGTTTTTT. It translates to CASSLEVKLATNGKLFF.

The chain employs TRBV24-1 and TRBJ1-1; the match to TRBD1 covers 9 bases. Germline V lookup: CDR1 KGHDR, CDR2 SFDVKD. The CDR3 is 15 amino acids. V dropped 2 bases and J dropped 4; count of bases not matched to a gene: 4. The CDR3 bases are TGTGCCACCAGTGATTCAAAGGACAGGGGCACTGAAGCTTTCTTT. It encodes CATSDSKDRGTEAFF.

The V and J genes are TRBV7-6 and TRBJ2-5; D is perhaps TRBD1 (6 bases). The CDR3 contains 16 residues. The V end lost 2 bases, the J end lost 2 bases, and 15 bases lay between the germline ends. The germline V gene has CDR1 SGHVS and CDR2 FNYEAQ. CDR3 sequence: CASSLRSGTPQETQYF. DNA for the CDR3: TGTGCCAGCAGCTTACGCTCCGGGACACCACAAGAGACCCAGTACTTC. Full variable domain (missing parts from reference TRBV7-6 and TRBJ2-5): GAGVSQSPRYKVTKRGQDVALRCDPISGHVSLYWYRQALGQGPEFLTYFNYEAQQDKSGLPNDRFSAERPEGSISTLTIQRTEQRDSAMYRCASSLRSGTPQETQYFGPGTRLLVL.

This clonotype was detected many times. CDR3 region: CATSDSWQGAGGYTF. In DNA, the CDR3 is TGTGCCACCAGCGACTCTTGGCAGGGGGCAGGTGGCTACACCTTC. The rearrangement joins TRBV24-1 to TRBJ1-2; 8 bases are a match to TRBD1. After removal of 7 bases from V and 7 bases from J, the junction contained 13 bases not matched to a gene. The germline gives CDR1 KGHDR, CDR2 SFDVKD. The length of the CDR3 is 15 residues.

The CDR3 DNA is TGTGCCAGCAGTGAAGGTGTTCGCCATAGCAATCAGCCCCAGCATTTT. Its translation: CASSEGVRHSNQPQHF. V and J are TRBV2 and TRBJ1-5; D is unresolved. Trimming pared 1 base from V and 0 bases from J, leaving 10 bases between. Germline V gene sequence: CDR1 SNHLY, CDR2 FYNNEI. This CDR3 has 16 amino acids.

This clonotype was found once. This chain uses TRBV11-1 with TRBJ2-1; D call uncertain. Trimming removed 7 bases from V and 1 base from J, with 14 bases in between. The germline CDR1 and CDR2 sequences are SGHAT and FQDESV (reference sequence). This CDR3 comprises 15 residues. CDR3 DNA sequence: TGTGCCAGCACCTCCAATCCCAAGTCCTACAATGAGCAGTTCTTC. Protein sequence: CASTSNPKSYNEQFF. Full variable domain (rest looked up from reference TRBV11-1 and TRBJ2-1): EAEVAQSPRYKITEKSQAVAFWCDPISGHATLYWYRQILGQGPELLVQFQDESVVDDSQLPKDRFSAERLKGVDSTLKIQPAELGDSAMYLCASTSNPKSYNEQFFGPGTRLTVL.

CDR3 region: CSANRDSYGYTF. CDR3 in DNA: TGCAGTGCCAACAGGGATAGCTATGGCTACACCTTC. J is TRBJ1-2 and V is TRBV20-1, with a tentative D call TRBD1 (6 bases). Germline V lookup: CDR1 DFQATT, CDR2 SNEGSKA (reference sequence). The CDR3 length is 12 residues. The germline V and J ends were trimmed by 6 bases and 4 bases, with 12 bases remaining between them.

The V gene is TRBV24-1, the J gene TRBJ2-3; a possible D gene is TRBD1 (6 bases). In germline, CDR1 is KGHDR, CDR2 SFDVKD. The V and J ends lost 9 bases and 7 bases respectively, with 16 bases between them. The CDR3 runs 13 residues. CDR3 residues: CATAEYGQNTQYF. The CDR3 nucleotides are TGTGCCACCGCTGAATATGGACAGAATACGCAGTATTTT.

V and J are TRBV7-3 and TRBJ2-2; 7 bases match TRBD1. After removal of 5 bases from V and 7 bases from J, the junction contained 4 bases not matched to a gene. From germline, CDR1 is SGHTA and CDR2 FQGTGA. The CDR3 spans 13 residues. The CDR3 bases are TGTGCCAGCAGCCAGGGGGTAAACGGGGAGCTGTTTTTT. Its protein is CASSQGVNGELFF. Using reference TRBV7-3 and TRBJ2-2 for the parts outside the CDR3, the full variable domain is GAGVSQTPSNKVTEKGKYVELRCDPISGHTALYWYRQSLGQGPEFLIYFQGTGAADDSGLPNDRFFAVRPEGSVSTLKIQRTERGDSAVYLCASSQGVNGELFFGEGSRLTVL.

The chain combines TRBV6-2 or TRBV6-3 with TRBJ2-7; no firm D call. V lost 7 bases and J lost 2, with 9 bases in between. The CDR3 is 12 amino acids. Per germline, CDR1 MNHEY and CDR2 SVGEGT. The CDR3 coding sequence is TGTGCCAGCACCTGGGATCCCTACGAGCAGTACTTC. Translated, it gives CASTWDPYEQYF.

CDR3 in amino acids: CASSEPTRRETQYF. CDR3 nucleotides: TGTGCCAGCAGTGAGCCGACGAGAAGAGAGACCCAGTACTTC. The chain carries TRBV2 and TRBJ2-5; D unresolved. V was clipped by 3 bases and J by 4 bases, with 12 bases between them. Per the germline V gene, CDR1 is SNHLY and CDR2 is FYNNEI. The CDR3 contains 14 residues.

This clonotype was counted only a few times. The chain carries TRBV7-2 and TRBJ2-7, with TRBD1 matching 10 bases. The CDR3 runs to 13 residues. Per germline, CDR1 SGHTA and CDR2 FQGNSA. The V gene end was trimmed by 4 bases and the J gene end by 3 bases; junction bases not matched to a gene: 0. CDR3 region: CASSWTGGYEQYF. The CDR3 DNA sequence: TGTGCCAGCAGCTGGACAGGGGGCTACGAGCAGTACTTC.

This chain links TRBV27 with TRBJ1-1; 7 nucleotides line up with TRBD1. Germline V gene data show CDR1 as MNHEY and CDR2 as SMNVEV (reference sequence). With 6 bases clipped from V and 0 bases from J, the junction kept 4 bases outside the gene matches. The length of the CDR3 is 14 residues. The CDR3 bases are TGTGCCAGCAGCGACAGGGCAATGAACACTGAAGCTTTCTTT. Translation: CASSDRAMNTEAFF.

As concerns this clonotype: A junction end diverges from the germline sequence, so it may reflect a read error. The rearrangement joins TRBV5-1 to TRBJ2-1; possible D gene TRBD1, 5 bases. Germline CDR1 SGHRS, CDR2 YFSETQ. The CDR3 runs 16 residues. The CDR3 nucleotides read TGCGCCAGCAGCTTGAGTGGGGCCAACTCCTACAATGAGCAGCTCTTC. Its protein product is CASSLSGANSYNEQLF.

There are a few counts of this clonotype. V usage is TRBV6-5 and J usage is TRBJ2-2; TRBD2 is a possible D gene (5 bases). The CDR3 extends over 15 amino acids. The germline gives CDR1 MNHEY, CDR2 SVGAGI. V gave up 0 bases and J gave up 6 bases, with 11 bases separating them. The CDR3: CASSYSKRASGELFF. CDR3 sequence (DNA): TGTGCCAGCAGTTACTCGAAGAGGGCCTCCGGGGAGCTGTTTTTT.

On this clonotype: Sequence at one end of the junction differs from germline and may be a read error. The rearrangement links TRBV2 to TRBJ1-6; no definite D call. CDR3 length: 12 residues. Germline-derived CDR1 and CDR2 are SNHLY and FYNNEI. CDR3 protein: CAISESTPPLHF. The DNA of the CDR3 is TGTGCCATCAGTGAGTCGACCCCACCCCTCCACTTT.

This clonotype was picked up many times. CDR3: CASSGSSWDEQFF. The CDR3 DNA reads as TGTGCCAGCAGCGGCAGTAGTTGGGATGAGCAGTTCTTC. The gene calls are TRBV9 and TRBJ2-1; no clear D gene. The germline V gene encodes CDR1 SGDLS and CDR2 YYNGEE. Trimming shortened V by 3 bases and J by 8 bases, and 12 bases separated the two germline ends. This CDR3 region has 13 residues.

This clonotype was observed a few times. V and J are TRBV6-1 and TRBJ1-4, with D perhaps TRBD1 (5 bases). Trimming removed 5 bases at V and 1 base at J, with 8 bases between. The length of the CDR3 is 14 residues. Germline assignment: CDR1 MNHNS and CDR2 SASEGT. The CDR3 protein is CASSRQRTNEKLFF. CDR3 DNA: TGTGCCAGCAGTCGACAGAGAACTAATGAAAAACTGTTTTTT.

The chain has TRBV15 and TRBJ1-1, with D perhaps TRBD1 (5 bases). V gave up 6 bases and J gave up 4 bases, with 12 bases separating them. CDR3 size: 13 residues. Germline V gene lookup returns CDR1 LNHNV and CDR2 YYDKDF (reference sequence). The CDR3 spells CATRYDGTTEAFF. The CDR3 DNA reads TGTGCCACCAGGTATGACGGGACCACTGAAGCTTTCTTT.

This clonotype was counted ten times or more. The V and J genes are TRBV7-9 and TRBJ1-2; 9 bases agree with TRBD1. In germline, CDR1 is SEHNR, CDR2 FQNEAQ (reference sequence). This CDR3 spans 14 amino acids. V lost 5 bases to trimming and J lost 6 bases; unmatched junction nucleotides: 7. The CDR3 DNA reads as TGTGCCAGCAGCCTCCGGGACAGGGTCAATGGCTACACCTTC. Its protein product is CASSLRDRVNGYTF.

J is TRBJ2-7 and V is TRBV29-1; D may match TRBD1 or TRBD2 (6 bases each). The CDR3 covers 13 residues. Germline loops: CDR1 SQVTM, CDR2 ANQGSEA. The V and J ends lost 7 bases and 4 bases respectively, with 17 bases between them. The DNA for the CDR3 is TGCAGCGGCCGATCGGGGGCCGGTTACGAGCAGTACTTC. Its translation: CSGRSGAGYEQYF.

V is TRBV19 and J is TRBJ1-1, with D possibly being TRBD1 (6 bases). The V gene's germline CDR1 is LNHDA and CDR2 SQIVND (reference sequence). There are 18 residues in the CDR3. V lost 9 bases and J 3 bases, leaving 29 bases between the germline ends. The CDR3 sequence: CASIPPGGGGSSYTEAFF. CDR3 DNA: TGTGCCAGCATCCCCCCGGGTGGGGGGGGCAGTTCGTACACTGAAGCTTTCTTT.